This paragraph reports one T cell receptor (beta chain). What it recognizes is unknown. This may arise from a read error, as a much more abundant clone is one base away. Alongside a J-beta primer mix, a sample-barcoded 5' primer served in a second PCR lasting 7 to 11 cycles. Each CDR3 protein is one row after TCRdb ran MiXCR on the 5' RACE reads. The sample holds around 1,500,000 distinct CDR3 sequences, about 30% seen once. There are 14 residues in the CDR3. The germline CDR1 and CDR2 sequences are SGDLS and YYNGEE. The data belong to a study of blood T cells in healthy people across ages. Regarding the study as a whole: Total diversity from one million sequenced T cells was likely underestimated.

The TCR comes from a woman aged 25-40 years in good health. The sequencing sample was made of blood. The chain recombines TRBV9 with TRBJ2-6, with a possible D match to TRBD1 (5 bases). This CDR3 is CASSVSSGANVQTF. The CDR3 region has the DNA TGTGCCAGCAGCGTAAGCTCTGGGGCCAACGTCCAGACTTTC.